These 16 T cell receptor beta chains were all obtained from the same sample, sequenced in a study of T cell repertoires in cytomegalovirus infection. These receptors are not linked to any known antigen. TCRdb fed the reads into MiXCR, producing one record per CDR3 protein. The data hold about 150,000 distinct CDR3 sequences, with 25% to 35% observed a single time. This specimen was CD8+ T cells from cultured PBMCs, taken from culture after CMV antigen stimulation. The receptors shown here come from a human donor in good health (CMV status not recorded). Some clones in this sample may be carry-over from other donors' samples.

This clonotype was seen just once. The CDR3 sequence is CASSLGSATEQFF. The CDR3 DNA reads as TGTGCCAGCAGTCTCGGGTCCGCTACGGAGCAGTTCTTC. The chain employs TRBV27 and TRBJ2-1; unclear D gene. With 5 bases removed from V and 10 bases from J, the gap between germline ends came to 15 bases. Germline CDR1 and CDR2: MNHEY and SMNVEV (reference sequence). This CDR3 is built from 13 residues.

This clonotype was detected a few times. The chain links TRBV7-6 to TRBJ2-7; perhaps TRBD1 as D (5 bases). Germline V gene data show CDR1 as SGHVS and CDR2 as FNYEAQ. The CDR3 contains 15 residues. Between the trimmed V and J ends, which lost 1 base and 4 bases, there was a span of 14 bases. Written as DNA, the CDR3 is TGTGCCAGCAGCTTAGACACAGGCCTGGGGTACGAGCAGTACTTC. Amino acid sequence: CASSLDTGLGYEQYF.

This clonotype is deemed medium-sized. The V gene is TRBV6-1, the J gene TRBJ1-1; D gene uncertain. The length of the CDR3 is 13 residues. Germline V CDR1 and CDR2: MNHNS, SASEGT. Between the trimmed V and J ends, which lost 1 base and 6 bases, there was a span of 9 bases. CDR3 region: CASSEVSAAEAFF. The CDR3 DNA is TGTGCCAGCAGTGAAGTCAGTGCAGCTGAAGCTTTCTTT.

This clonotype came up a few times. The chain uses TRBV12-3 or TRBV12-4 and TRBJ1-2, with D possibly being TRBD1 (5 bases). The CDR3 contains 15 residues. V was clipped by 5 bases and J by 1 base, with 14 bases between them. This chain's CDR3 is CASSRQRGGNYGYTF. The DNA for the CDR3 is TGTGCCAGCAGTCGCCAGCGGGGCGGTAACTATGGCTACACCTTC.

This chain joins TRBV19 and TRBJ1-1; no reliable D call. Trimming removed 8 bases from V and 0 bases from J, with 16 bases in between. CDR1 and CDR2 (germline): LNHDA, SQIVND (reference sequence). The CDR3 spans 15 residues. In DNA, the CDR3 is TGTGCCAGTTCTCTAGGGCAATTCATGAACACTGAAGCTTTCTTT. It yields the protein CASSLGQFMNTEAFF.

This clonotype was seen many times. This chain connects TRBV7-2 to TRBJ2-7; D is perhaps TRBD2 (6 bases). The germline CDR1 and CDR2 sequences are SGHTA and FQGNSA. This CDR3 comprises 14 residues. The germline V and J ends were trimmed by 5 bases and 3 bases, with 14 bases remaining between them. The CDR3 DNA is TGTGCCAGCAGCCCATGGGGAGGTAACTACGAGCAGTACTTC. Protein sequence: CASSPWGGNYEQYF.

The chain combines TRBV5-6 with TRBJ1-2; TRBD1 is a possible D gene (6 bases). V lost 0 bases, J lost 7 bases, and 10 bases lay in between. The germline V gene has CDR1 SGHDT and CDR2 YYEEEE. The CDR3 extends over 13 amino acids. CDR3: CASSLGGPGGYTF. As DNA, the CDR3 is TGTGCCAGCAGCTTGGGGGGGCCAGGTGGCTACACCTTC.

This chain links TRBV7-2 with TRBJ1-4; D call uncertain. The CDR3 spans 14 residues. Trimming took off 4 bases at V and 13 bases at J, with 19 bases between the two ends. CDR1 is SGHTA, CDR2 FQGNSA, per germline. CDR3: CASSSSGLPRVLFF. The DNA for the CDR3 is TGTGCCAGCAGCTCATCGGGTTTACCGAGGGTACTGTTTTTT.

There are many counts of this clonotype. The chain recombines TRBV7-8 with TRBJ2-7; the D is unclear. Trimming removed 4 bases from V and 2 bases from J, with 6 bases in between. Germline V gene sequence: CDR1 SGHVS, CDR2 FQNEAQ. The CDR3 length is 12 residues. The CDR3 nucleotides are TGTGCCAGCAGCTCAGCGCCCTACGAGCAGTACTTC. Translated: CASSSAPYEQYF.

The genes are TRBV27 and TRBJ1-2; D may be TRBD1 (5 bases). Trimming removed 5 bases from V and 2 bases from J, with 15 bases in between. This CDR3 spans 15 amino acids. Germline V gene lookup returns CDR1 MNHEY and CDR2 SMNVEV (reference sequence). CDR3 loop: CASSPRGSTNYGYTF. The CDR3 region has the DNA TGTGCCAGCAGTCCTCGGGGGAGCACCAACTATGGCTACACCTTC.

The chain recombines TRBV7-2 with TRBJ2-5; unclear D gene. Germline CDR1 SGHTA, CDR2 FQGNSA. The CDR3 is made up of 14 amino acids. V shed 2 bases and J shed 2 bases, with 9 bases lying between them. CDR3 amino acids: CASSLLTSQETQYF. DNA of the CDR3: TGTGCCAGCAGCTTATTGACATCACAAGAGACCCAGTACTTC.

This clonotype was seen a handful of times. The gene calls are TRBV7-9 and TRBJ2-5; 8 bases agree with TRBD1. With V trimmed by 6 bases and J by 5 bases, 8 bases remained unmatched. The CDR3 has 14 amino acids. Germline V gives CDR1 SEHNR, CDR2 FQNEAQ (reference sequence). CDR3 coding DNA: TGTGCCAGCAGGCCGACAGGGGTGGGCGAGACCCAGTACTTC. Translating gives CASRPTGVGETQYF.

This chain joins TRBV6-6 and TRBJ2-5; D is uncertain. Germline V CDR1 and CDR2: MNHNY, SVGAGI (reference sequence). Trimming took 6 bases from V and 2 from J, leaving 10 bases between them. The CDR3 totals 13 residues. The CDR3 nucleotides read TGTGCCAGCAGCCCTATGCAACAAGAGACCCAGTACTTC. Its protein is CASSPMQQETQYF.

The chain recombines TRBV11-3 with TRBJ2-3, with 10 bases lining up with TRBD2. V gave up 2 bases and J gave up 1 base; unmatched junction bases: 6. CDR1 is SGHNT, CDR2 YENEEA, per germline. The CDR3 is 17 residues long. The CDR3 nucleotides are TGTGCCAGCAGCTTAACAGCGGGGGGGATCGGCACAGATACGCAGTATTTT. The encoded protein is CASSLTAGGIGTDTQYF.

The table lists this clonotype with many counts. The V and J genes are TRBV30 and TRBJ2-7, with unresolved D. The CDR3 is made up of 14 amino acids. Germline assignment: CDR1 GTSNPN and CDR2 SVGIG (reference sequence). Trimming removed 0 bases from V and 5 bases from J, with 14 bases in between. CDR3 coding DNA: TGTGCCTGGAGTGTAGGCCACCCGGCTGACGAGCAGTACTTC. Translating gives CAWSVGHPADEQYF.

This clonotype has a handful of counts. V is TRBV6-5 and J is TRBJ1-6; 7 bases line up with TRBD1. Trimming removed 6 bases from V and 11 bases from J; junction bases left unmatched: 7. The CDR3 is 13 amino acids. Germline V gene sequence: CDR1 MNHEY, CDR2 SVGAGI. This CDR3 reads CASRTGKRTPLHF. The CDR3 bases are TGTGCCAGCAGGACAGGGAAGAGGACACCCCTCCACTTT.